This T cell receptor (beta chain) was observed in a study of blood T cells in healthy people across ages. Germline V gene sequence: CDR1 DFQATT, CDR2 SNEGSKA (reference sequence). Trimming shortened V by 6 bases and J by 0 bases, and 15 bases separated the two germline ends. This CDR3 contains 14 residues. The table lists this clonotype with many counts. The antigen remains unidentified. A sample-barcoded 5' primer and a J-beta primer mix were used in a second PCR of roughly 6 to 12 cycles. Each sample provided no less than 2.5 million CDR3-containing paired-end reads. Using its own MiXCR run on the 5' RACE reads, TCRdb lists one record per CDR3 protein. The sample contains 800,000 to 1,000,000 distinct CDR3 sequences, under 50% of which appear only once. The study's findings and limits: For the donors, CMV status was unknown and possibly confounded expanded clonotype changes.

V and J are TRBV20-1 and TRBJ2-7; D perhaps matches TRBD1 (5 bases). The origin of this receptor is a young man in good health. The specimen sequenced was blood. In DNA form, the CDR3 reads TGCAGTGCCGTGGGGCAGATGAGCTCCTACGAGCAGTACTTC. Protein product: CSAVGQMSSYEQYF.